The rows below give T cell receptor beta chains drawn from one sample of a study of T cell changes during pregnancy in multiple sclerosis. This table comes from immunoSEQ multiplex PCR, and its TCRdb copy is limited to in-frame clones, with some not included. The table includes around 69,000 clones, roughly 90% detected once. The sequences come from peripheral blood, collected in the first trimester of pregnancy. The receptors were sampled from a female donor with multiple sclerosis, enrolled in a pregnancy study. Both conserved end residues are part of each CDR3. The D gene is left open where the match is weak. Not all rows give a size; the values are once, few, many and, for expanded clones, a class.

j_call | v_call | d_call | clone_size | cdr3_aa | cdr3_nt
TRBJ1-2 | TRBV18 | . | . | CASSPRQENYGYTF | TGTGCCAGCTCACCACGACAAGAGAACTATGGCTACACCTTC
TRBJ1-1 | TRBV5-6 | TRBD1 | . | CASSLVTGGAFF | TGTGCCAGCAGCTTGGTAACAGGGGGAGCTTTCTTT
TRBJ2-3 | TRBV4-3 | . | . | CASSQVAGATDTQYF | TGCGCCAGCAGCCAAGTCGCGGGGGCCACAGATACGCAGTATTTT
TRBJ1-4 | TRBV27 | TRBD1 | . | CASRPDGTVREKLFF | TGTGCCAGCAGGCCAGACGGGACAGTCAGAGAAAAACTGTTTTTT
TRBJ2-7 | TRBV29-1 | TRBD2 | . | CSVTSGSSYEQYF | TGCAGCGTGACTAGCGGGTCCTCCTACGAGCAGTACTTC
TRBJ2-5 | TRBV7-3 | . | . | CASSSRLSETQYF | TGTGCCAGCAGCTCGCGATTATCAGAGACCCAGTACTTC
TRBJ2-7 | TRBV7-9 | TRBD1 | . | CASSLGTGLRLEQYF | TGTGCCAGCAGCTTAGGGACAGGTCTCCGACTCGAGCAGTACTTC
TRBJ1-3 | TRBV30 | . | . | CAWCGRNGNTIYF | TGTGCCTGGTGCGGGAGAAACGGAAACACCATATATTTT
TRBJ1-1 | TRBV11-2 | TRBD1 | . | CASSWRTGSGTEAFF | TGTGCCAGCAGCTGGAGGACAGGGAGCGGGACTGAAGCTTTCTTT
TRBJ2-2 | TRBV11-3 | TRBD1 | . | CASSQLTGVSGELFF | TGTGCCAGCAGCCAACTAACAGGGGTGTCCGGGGAGCTGTTTTTT
TRBJ2-1 | TRBV7-3 | . | . | CASSLTSVAYNEQFF | TGTGCCAGCAGCTTAACTAGCGTTGCCTACAATGAGCAGTTCTTC
TRBJ2-2 | TRBV11-2 | . | . | CASSLDWRDNTGELFF | TGTGCCAGCAGCTTAGATTGGCGGGACAACACCGGGGAGCTGTTTTTT
TRBJ2-3 | TRBV6-6 | . | . | CASSPGQMGADTQYF | TGTGCCAGCAGCCCCGGACAGATGGGTGCAGATACGCAGTATTTT
TRBJ1-1 | TRBV18 | . | . | CASSPGGDTEAFF | TGTGCCAGCTCACCAGGGGGGGACACTGAAGCTTTCTTT
TRBJ1-3 | TRBV15 | . | . | CATSLQGGNTIYF | TGTGCCACCAGCCTCCAGGGTGGAAACACCATATATTTT
TRBJ1-6 | TRBV30 | . | . | CAWSERRDSYNSPLHF | TGTGCCTGGAGTGAAAGGAGGGATTCGTATAATTCACCCCTCCACTTT
TRBJ2-3 | TRBV7-2 | TRBD1 | . | CASSSLGTGEPDTQYF | TGTGCCAGCAGCTCGTTAGGGACAGGGGAACCAGATACGCAGTATTTT
TRBJ1-1 | TRBV27 | . | once | CASRGGGTEAFF | TGTGCCAGCAGGGGTGGGGGGACTGAAGCTTTCTTT
TRBJ1-3 | TRBV7-9 | TRBD1 | . | CASSSYRGWTGNTIYF | TGTGCCAGCAGCTCCTACAGGGGGTGGACTGGAAACACCATATATTTT
TRBJ1-3 | TRBV9 | TRBD1 | . | CASSERQGSGNTIYF | TGTGCCAGCAGCGAGAGACAGGGCTCTGGAAACACCATATATTTT
TRBJ2-3 | TRBV19 | TRBD2 | once | CASSITSGSHRDTQYF | TGTGCCAGTAGTATCACTAGCGGGAGTCACCGCGATACGCAGTATTTT
TRBJ1-2 | TRBV27 | . | . | CASSGYSGLYGYTF | TGTGCCAGCAGTGGGTACAGCGGACTCTATGGCTACACCTTC
TRBJ2-1 | TRBV19 | TRBD2 | once | CASSMSSGSYNEQFF | TGTGCCAGTAGTATGTCTAGCGGCTCCTACAATGAGCAGTTCTTC
TRBJ2-2 | TRBV7-2 | TRBD1 | . | CASSKRTGGANGELFF | TGTGCCAGCAGCAAGCGGACAGGGGGCGCGAACGGGGAGCTGTTTTTT
TRBJ1-5 | TRBV4-1 | TRBD1 | . | CASSPIPDRDDQPQHF | TGCGCCAGCAGCCCAATCCCCGACAGGGACGATCAGCCCCAGCATTTT
TRBJ2-2 | TRBV4-2 | TRBD2 | . | CASSQDSGASGVTGELFF | TGTGCCAGCAGCCAAGATAGTGGGGCTAGCGGGGTCACCGGGGAGCTGTTTTTT
TRBJ2-3 | TRBV7-2 | TRBD1 | . | CASSLWGQGERVTDTQYF | TGTGCCAGCAGCTTATGGGGACAGGGTGAAAGGGTAACAGATACGCAGTATTTT
TRBJ2-7 | TRBV19 | . | once | CATEQGWEQYF | TGTGCCACGGAACAGGGTTGGGAGCAGTACTTC
TRBJ2-7 | TRBV6-1 | . | . | CASRTGAGESYEQYF | TGTGCCAGCAGGACGGGGGCGGGAGAATCCTACGAGCAGTACTTC
TRBJ2-7 | TRBV5-4 | . | . | CASSLRQSYEQYF | TGTGCCAGCAGCTTGCGTCAGTCCTACGAGCAGTACTTC
TRBJ2-7 | TRBV5-1 | TRBD2 | . | CASSSDPRGRAYEQYF | TGCGCCAGCAGCTCGGACCCTCGCGGGAGGGCCTACGAGCAGTACTTC
TRBJ2-7 | TRBV19 | . | . | CASSFYGGTDEQYF | TGTGCCAGTAGTTTTTATGGGGGGACCGACGAGCAGTACTTC
TRBJ2-7 | TRBV6-5 | TRBD2 | . | CASKASGTYEQYF | TGTGCCAGCAAGGCTAGCGGGACGTACGAGCAGTACTTC
TRBJ2-7 | TRBV5-8 | TRBD2 | . | CASSLYGAGVLSYEQYF | TGTGCCAGCAGCTTGTATGGGGCGGGGGTACTTTCCTACGAGCAGTACTTC
TRBJ2-5 | TRBV6-6 | TRBD1 | . | CASSTDRGRETQYF | TGTGCCAGCAGTACGGACAGGGGGCGGGAGACCCAGTACTTC
TRBJ2-5 | TRBV18 | . | . | CASSPGSQETQYF | TGTGCCAGCTCTCCGGGGAGCCAAGAGACCCAGTACTTC
TRBJ2-7 | TRBV6-5 | TRBD1 | . | CASSSQGENYEQYF | TGTGCCAGCAGTTCCCAGGGGGAGAACTACGAGCAGTACTTC
TRBJ2-3 | TRBV7-9 | . | . | CASSLAQYTDTQYF | TGTGCCAGCAGCTTAGCCCAGTACACAGATACGCAGTATTTT
TRBJ1-5 | TRBV5-4 | . | . | CASSQVTGGQPQHF | TGTGCCAGCAGCCAGGTGACAGGCGGCCAGCCCCAGCATTTT
TRBJ1-5 | TRBV21-1 | . | . | CASSKAIWTQNQPQHF | TGTGCCAGCAGCAAAGCTATTTGGACACAGAATCAGCCCCAGCATTTT
TRBJ1-1 | TRBV27 | TRBD1 | . | CASRDRGGNTEAFF | TGTGCCAGCAGAGACAGGGGTGGGAACACTGAAGCTTTCTTT